This section outlines one TCR beta chain sequence together with its context. The sample comes from a study of T-cell reconstitution after alpha-beta-depleted transplantation in children. From germline, CDR1 is SQVTM and CDR2 ANQGSEA. V shed 2 bases, J shed 2 bases, and the junction held 9 bases outside the gene matches. This CDR3 is built from 16 residues. TCRbeta library construction was performed incorporating unique molecular identifiers. MiXCR, applied by TCRdb to the PCR reads, yields one record per CDR3 protein. This table has a few hundred thousand distinct CDR3 sequences, under 15% appearing once.

This sequence was found in a human donor who donated a stem cell graft to a child with combined immunodeficiency. Specimen: PBMCs from the stem cell graft donor, collected from the stem cell graft. The chain links TRBV29-1 to TRBJ2-5; TRBD2 matches at 9 bases. The CDR3 coding sequence is TGCAGCGTTGAAACCCCCTGGCTAGCGGGGCAAGAGACCCAGTACTTC. Residues: CSVETPWLAGQETQYF.